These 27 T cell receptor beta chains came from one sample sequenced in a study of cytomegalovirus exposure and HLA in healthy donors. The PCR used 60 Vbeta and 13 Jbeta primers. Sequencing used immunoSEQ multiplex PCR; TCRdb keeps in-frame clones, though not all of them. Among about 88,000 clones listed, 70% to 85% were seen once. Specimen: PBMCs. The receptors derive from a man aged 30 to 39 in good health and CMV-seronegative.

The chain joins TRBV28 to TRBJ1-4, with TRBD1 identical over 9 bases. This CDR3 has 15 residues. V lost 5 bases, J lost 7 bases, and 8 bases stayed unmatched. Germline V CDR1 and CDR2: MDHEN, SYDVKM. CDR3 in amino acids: CASSLITGGSEKLFF. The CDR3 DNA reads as TGTGCCAGCAGTCTAATAACAGGGGGCTCTGAAAAACTGTTTTTT.

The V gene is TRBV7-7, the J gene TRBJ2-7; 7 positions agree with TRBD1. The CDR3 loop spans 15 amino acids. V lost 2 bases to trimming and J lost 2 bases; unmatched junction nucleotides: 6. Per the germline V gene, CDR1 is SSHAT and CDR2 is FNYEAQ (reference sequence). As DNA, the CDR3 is TGTGCCAGCAGCTTAAGGTTGGGACAGCCCTACGAGCAGTACTTC. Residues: CASSLRLGQPYEQYF.

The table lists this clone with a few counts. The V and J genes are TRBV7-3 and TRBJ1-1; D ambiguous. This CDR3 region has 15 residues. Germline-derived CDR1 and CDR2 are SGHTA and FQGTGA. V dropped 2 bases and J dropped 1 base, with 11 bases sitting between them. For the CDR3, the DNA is TGTGCCAGCAGCTTATCCCCTTCAGGGAACACTGAAGCTTTCTTT. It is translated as CASSLSPSGNTEAFF.

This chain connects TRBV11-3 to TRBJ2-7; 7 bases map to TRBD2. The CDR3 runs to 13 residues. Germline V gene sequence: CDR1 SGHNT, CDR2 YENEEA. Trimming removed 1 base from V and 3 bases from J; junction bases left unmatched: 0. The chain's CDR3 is CASSLGEGYEQYF. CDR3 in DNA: TGTGCCAGCAGCTTAGGGGAGGGCTACGAGCAGTACTTC.

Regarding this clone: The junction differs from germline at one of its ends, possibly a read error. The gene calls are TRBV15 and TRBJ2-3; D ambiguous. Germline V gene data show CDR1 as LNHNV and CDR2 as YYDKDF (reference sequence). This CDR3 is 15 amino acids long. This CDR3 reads CATSRSKDPTATQYF. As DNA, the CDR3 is TGTGCCACCAGCAGATCAAAGGATCCCACAGCTACGCAGTATTTT.

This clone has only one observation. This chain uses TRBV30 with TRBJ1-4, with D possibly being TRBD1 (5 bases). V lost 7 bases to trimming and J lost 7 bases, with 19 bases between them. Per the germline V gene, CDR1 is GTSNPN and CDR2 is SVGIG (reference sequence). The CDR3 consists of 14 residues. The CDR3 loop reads CASYMGHAPEKLFF. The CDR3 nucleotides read TGTGCCTCCTATATGGGGCACGCCCCTGAAAAACTGTTTTTT.

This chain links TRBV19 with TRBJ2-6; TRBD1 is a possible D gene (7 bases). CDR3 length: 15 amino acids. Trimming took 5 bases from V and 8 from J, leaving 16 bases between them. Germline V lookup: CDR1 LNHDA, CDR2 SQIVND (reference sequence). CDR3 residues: CASSPAGQPTNVLTF. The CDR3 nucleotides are TGTGCCAGTAGTCCCGCGGGACAGCCGACCAACGTCCTGACTTTC.

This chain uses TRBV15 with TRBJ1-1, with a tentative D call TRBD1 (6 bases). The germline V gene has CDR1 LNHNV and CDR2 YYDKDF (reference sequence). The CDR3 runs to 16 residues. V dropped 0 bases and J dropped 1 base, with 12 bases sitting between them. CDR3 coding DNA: TGTGCCACCAGCAGAGATGGGGGGGCGAAGAACACTGAAGCTTTCTTT. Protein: CATSRDGGAKNTEAFF.

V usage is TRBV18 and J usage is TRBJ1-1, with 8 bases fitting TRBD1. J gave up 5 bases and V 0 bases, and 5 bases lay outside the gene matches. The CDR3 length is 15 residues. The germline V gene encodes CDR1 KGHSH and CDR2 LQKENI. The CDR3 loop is CASSPPTGASTEAFF. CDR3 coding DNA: TGTGCCAGCTCACCACCGACAGGGGCGAGTACTGAAGCTTTCTTT.

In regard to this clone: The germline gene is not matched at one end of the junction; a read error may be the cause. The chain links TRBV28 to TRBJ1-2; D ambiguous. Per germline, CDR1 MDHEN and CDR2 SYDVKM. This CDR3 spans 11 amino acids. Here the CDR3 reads CAGSSIGIYTF. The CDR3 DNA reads TGTGCCGGCAGTTCTATCGGGATCTACACCTTC.

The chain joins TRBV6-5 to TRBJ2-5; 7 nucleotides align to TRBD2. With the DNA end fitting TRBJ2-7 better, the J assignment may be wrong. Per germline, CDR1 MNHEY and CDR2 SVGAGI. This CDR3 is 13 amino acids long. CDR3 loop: CASSSRGDGEQYF. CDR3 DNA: TGTGCCAGCAGTTCTCGGGGGGACGGCGAGCAGTACTTC.

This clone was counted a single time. The CDR3 loop reads CASSEGDFYGYTF. CDR3 nucleotides: TGCGCCAGCAGTGAAGGGGACTTCTATGGCTACACCTTC. The V call is TRBV10-2, the J call TRBJ1-2; D may be TRBD1 (5 bases). The CDR3 contains 13 residues. Per germline, CDR1 WSHSY and CDR2 SAAADI. V lost 3 bases to trimming and J lost 4 bases, with 9 bases between them.

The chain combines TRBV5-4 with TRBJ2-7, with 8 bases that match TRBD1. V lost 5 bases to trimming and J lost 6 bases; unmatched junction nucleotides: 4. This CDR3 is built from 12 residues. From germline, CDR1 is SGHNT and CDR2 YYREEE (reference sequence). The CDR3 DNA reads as TGTGCCAGCAGTTTCGGACAGGGCGAGCAGTACTTC. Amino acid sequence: CASSFGQGEQYF.

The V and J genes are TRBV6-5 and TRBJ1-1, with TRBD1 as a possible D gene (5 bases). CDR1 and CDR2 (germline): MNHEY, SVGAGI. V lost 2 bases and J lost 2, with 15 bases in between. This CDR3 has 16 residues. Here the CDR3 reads CASSYRRWGPNTEAFF. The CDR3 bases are TGTGCCAGCAGTTACAGGCGTTGGGGCCCAAACACTGAAGCTTTCTTT.

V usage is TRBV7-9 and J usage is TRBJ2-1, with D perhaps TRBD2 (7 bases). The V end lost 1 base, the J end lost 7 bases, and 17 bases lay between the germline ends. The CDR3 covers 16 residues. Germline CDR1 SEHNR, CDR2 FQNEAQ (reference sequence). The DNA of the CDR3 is TGTGCCAGCAGCTTAGTCGTCGCGGGGGCCCCAAATGAGCAGTTCTTC. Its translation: CASSLVVAGAPNEQFF.

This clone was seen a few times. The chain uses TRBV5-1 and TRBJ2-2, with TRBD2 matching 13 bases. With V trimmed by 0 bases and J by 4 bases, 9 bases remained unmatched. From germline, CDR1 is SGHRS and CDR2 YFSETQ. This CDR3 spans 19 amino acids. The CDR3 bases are TGCGCCAGCAGCTTGGGGACTAGCGGGGGCCGTTGGAGCACCGGGGAGCTGTTTTTT. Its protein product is CASSLGTSGGRWSTGELFF.

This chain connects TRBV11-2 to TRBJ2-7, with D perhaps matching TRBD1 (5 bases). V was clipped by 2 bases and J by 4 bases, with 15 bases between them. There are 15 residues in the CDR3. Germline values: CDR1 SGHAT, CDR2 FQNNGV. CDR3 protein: CASSLKGDSPYEQYF. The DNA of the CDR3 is TGTGCCAGCAGCTTAAAAGGTGACAGTCCTTACGAGCAGTACTTC.

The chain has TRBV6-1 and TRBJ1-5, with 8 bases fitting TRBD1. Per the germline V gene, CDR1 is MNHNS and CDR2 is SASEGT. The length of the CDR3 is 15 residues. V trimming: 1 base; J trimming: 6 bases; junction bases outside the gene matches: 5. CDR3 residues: CASSEDAGGGQPQHF. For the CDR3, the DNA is TGTGCCAGCAGTGAAGACGCAGGGGGCGGTCAGCCCCAGCATTTT.

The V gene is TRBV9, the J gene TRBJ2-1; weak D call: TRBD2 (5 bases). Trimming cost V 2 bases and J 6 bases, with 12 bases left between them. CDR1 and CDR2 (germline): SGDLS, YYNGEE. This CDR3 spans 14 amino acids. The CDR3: CASSVLASSNEQFF. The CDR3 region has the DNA TGTGCCAGCAGCGTCTTGGCTAGCAGCAATGAGCAGTTCTTC.

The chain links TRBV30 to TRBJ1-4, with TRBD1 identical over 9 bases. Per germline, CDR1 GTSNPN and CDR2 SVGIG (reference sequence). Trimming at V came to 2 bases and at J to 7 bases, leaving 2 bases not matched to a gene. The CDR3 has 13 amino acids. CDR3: CAWSPTGGEKLFF. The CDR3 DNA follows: TGTGCCTGGAGTCCGACAGGGGGTGAAAAACTGTTTTTT.

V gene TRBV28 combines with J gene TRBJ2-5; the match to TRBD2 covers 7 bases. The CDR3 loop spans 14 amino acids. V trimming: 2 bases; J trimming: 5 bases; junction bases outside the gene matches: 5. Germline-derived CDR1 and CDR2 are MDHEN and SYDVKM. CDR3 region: CASSLPSGGETQYF. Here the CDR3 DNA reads TGTGCCAGCAGTTTACCTAGCGGTGGGGAGACCCAGTACTTC.

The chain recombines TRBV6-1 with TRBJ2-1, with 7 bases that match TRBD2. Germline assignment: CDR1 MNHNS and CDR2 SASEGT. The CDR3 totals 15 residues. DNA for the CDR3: TGTGCTACCCGGGACTACCTTTGGGGTAACAATGAGCAGTTCTTC. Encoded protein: CATRDYLWGNNEQFF.

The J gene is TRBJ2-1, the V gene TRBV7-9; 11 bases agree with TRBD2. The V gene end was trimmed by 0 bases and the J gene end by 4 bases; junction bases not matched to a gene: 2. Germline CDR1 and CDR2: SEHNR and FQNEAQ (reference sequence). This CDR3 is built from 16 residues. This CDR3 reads CASSLAVAGGYNEQFF. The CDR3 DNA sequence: TGTGCCAGCAGCTTAGCGGTAGCGGGGGGGTACAATGAGCAGTTCTTC.

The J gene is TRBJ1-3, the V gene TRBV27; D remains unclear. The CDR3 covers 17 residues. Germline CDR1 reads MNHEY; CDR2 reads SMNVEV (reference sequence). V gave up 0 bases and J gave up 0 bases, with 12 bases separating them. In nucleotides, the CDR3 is TGTGCCAGCAGTTTATCAAGGAGCTTAGCCTCTGGAAACACCATATATTTT. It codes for CASSLSRSLASGNTIYF.

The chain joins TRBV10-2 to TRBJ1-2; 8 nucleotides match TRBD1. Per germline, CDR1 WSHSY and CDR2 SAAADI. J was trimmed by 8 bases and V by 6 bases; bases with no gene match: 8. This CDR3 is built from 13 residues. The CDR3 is CASRDQGAGGYTF. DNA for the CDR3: TGCGCCAGCAGGGACCAGGGGGCAGGAGGCTACACCTTC.

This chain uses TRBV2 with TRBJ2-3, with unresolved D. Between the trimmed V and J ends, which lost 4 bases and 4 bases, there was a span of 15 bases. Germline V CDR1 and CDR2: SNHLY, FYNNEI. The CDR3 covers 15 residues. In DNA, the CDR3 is TGTGCCAGCAGTGTAAACTCATTGAGCCCAGATACGCAGTATTTT. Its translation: CASSVNSLSPDTQYF.

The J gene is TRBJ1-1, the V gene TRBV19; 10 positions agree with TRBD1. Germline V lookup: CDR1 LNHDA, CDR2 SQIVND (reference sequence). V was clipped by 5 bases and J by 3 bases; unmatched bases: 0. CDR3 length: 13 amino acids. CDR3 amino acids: CASSGQGDTEAFF. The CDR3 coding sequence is TGTGCCAGTAGTGGACAGGGGGACACTGAAGCTTTCTTT.